This T cell receptor beta chain was captured by sequencing in a study of shared clonotypes between healthy human individuals. Overall study: Each donor contributed plates that comprised three CD4 naive, three CD4 memory, two CD8 naive and one CD8 memory.

Donors, without exception, were Caucasian adults residing in Nashville, Tennessee. Genomic DNA of each subset was evenly split across several immunoSEQ plates. The table came from immunoSEQ multiplex PCR; TCRdb's copy has only in-frame clones and leaves some out. The sample consists of 550,000 to 800,000 clones, under 80% of them appearing once. Germline-derived CDR1 and CDR2 are MNHEY and SMNVEV (reference sequence). V lost 6 bases, J lost 3 bases, and 14 bases lay in between. The CDR3 loop spans 15 amino acids. The chain combines TRBV27 with TRBJ1-4; no clear D gene. This clonotype originated in a young woman in good health. The sequenced sample was memory CD4+ T cells sorted from blood. The subset was: CD45RA-negative fraction. CDR3 DNA sequence: TGTGCCAGCAGACTAGCTGGGATAGCTAATGAAAAACTGTTTTTT. Translation gives CASRLAGIANEKLFF.